This T cell receptor beta chain was observed in a study of blood T cell repertoires in COVID-19. Whole-study context: T cells, B-cell-depleted T cells, or PBMCs supplied cDNA or gDNA.

Original methodology: Estimation of nucleated cell counts relied on the amplification of reference gene primers. Only in-frame clones appear in the TCRdb table, and some are missing; sequencing was by immunoSEQ multiplex PCR. For V, J and clone size, that table is used; D and trimming come from the DNA. The data show more than 250,000 clones, with roughly 88% seen just once and about 2% held by the top ten. Study members were between about 18 and 95 years old and lived in 24 US regions. Specimen: PBMCs or T cells enriched from blood (not recorded which). The receptor comes from a man aged 25 to 45 who had recovered from COVID-19.

In DNA form, the CDR3 reads TGTGCCAGCAGCTTGAGGACAACCTACGAGCAGTACTTC. Protein product: CASSLRTTYEQYF. This chain uses TRBV5-6 with TRBJ2-7; possible D gene TRBD1, 5 bases. The CDR3 has 13 residues. The germline V gene encodes CDR1 SGHDT and CDR2 YYEEEE. V lost 1 base and J lost 2, with 7 bases in between.